One and the same sample provided the 26 T cell receptor beta chains below, sequenced in a study of cytomegalovirus exposure and HLA in healthy donors. PCR involved 60 Vbeta and 13 Jbeta primers. Profiled with immunoSEQ multiplex PCR; TCRdb holds only in-frame clones, not every one. There are about 130,000 clones in the sample; 70% to 80% occur only once, and 2% lies in the top ten. Material: PBMCs. These receptors were obtained from a man between 18 and 29 years old in good health and CMV-seronegative.

The chain links TRBV18 to TRBJ1-1; D gene unclear. V lost 1 base and J 1 base, leaving 4 bases between the germline ends. CDR1 and CDR2 (germline): KGHSH, LQKENI. This CDR3 is 13 amino acids long. CDR3 amino acids: CASSPRPNTEAFF. For the CDR3, the DNA is TGTGCCAGCTCACCACGGCCGAACACTGAAGCTTTCTTT.

This chain uses TRBV2 with TRBJ2-1; TRBD2 agrees at 13 bases. The CDR3 covers 16 residues. V shed 6 bases, J shed 3 bases, and the junction held 5 bases outside the gene matches. Germline V gene sequence: CDR1 SNHLY, CDR2 FYNNEI. CDR3 nucleotides: TGTGCCAGCAGAGGACTAGCGGGAGCCGGCTACAATGAGCAGTTCTTC. Encoded protein: CASRGLAGAGYNEQFF.

This clone appeared a few times. V gene TRBV4-1 combines with J gene TRBJ1-1; the match to TRBD1 covers 10 bases. CDR1 is MGHRA and CDR2 is YSYEKL in the germline V gene. This CDR3 has 20 residues. Germline trimming cut 0 bases from V and 6 bases from J; bases unmatched to any gene: 19. This CDR3 reads CASSQEQTGQGYGVVSEAFF. CDR3 nucleotides: TGCGCCAGCAGCCAAGAGCAAACGGGACAGGGGTATGGTGTGGTCTCTGAAGCTTTCTTT.

The chain employs TRBV19 and TRBJ2-5; 8 nucleotides agree with TRBD2. The J call may be wrong; the DNA end is better matched by TRBJ2-7. This CDR3 is built from 16 residues. The germline CDR1 and CDR2 sequences are LNHDA and SQIVND (reference sequence). The CDR3 bases are TGTGCCAGCGGAAGTGTATTTAGCGGGAACTCCTACGAGCAGTACTTC. It codes for CASGSVFSGNSYEQYF.

This clone was recorded only once. V gene TRBV18 combines with J gene TRBJ1-4, with a weak D call TRBD1 (5 bases). V lost 3 bases and J 10 bases, leaving 24 bases between the germline ends. CDR3 size: 17 residues. Germline V gives CDR1 KGHSH, CDR2 LQKENI. The CDR3 reads CASSPTNPTRAGGKLFF. The CDR3 nucleotides read TGTGCCAGCTCACCGACTAATCCGACCCGGGCCGGGGGAAAACTGTTTTTT.

Regarding this clone: The sample contains more than one DNA sequence encoding this CDR3. The rearrangement uses TRBV28 and TRBJ1-5, with 8 bases fitting TRBD1. The CDR3 length is 18 residues. V lost 3 bases, J lost 0 bases, and 10 bases stayed unmatched. In germline, CDR1 is MDHEN, CDR2 SYDVKM. CDR3 sequence reads: CASSLPGTGDYSNQPQHF. The CDR3 coding sequence is TGTGCCAGCAGTTTGCCCGGGACAGGAGACTATAGCAATCAGCCCCAGCATTTT.

This chain connects TRBV19 to TRBJ2-4; weak D call: TRBD1 (6 bases). There are 16 residues in the CDR3. Per germline, CDR1 LNHDA and CDR2 SQIVND (reference sequence). Trimming pared 4 bases from V and 5 bases from J, leaving 18 bases between. CDR3 in amino acids: CASSNAFLGAENIQYF. The CDR3 nucleotides read TGTGCCAGTAGTAACGCCTTCTTGGGGGCGGAAAACATTCAGTACTTC.

The chain recombines TRBV27 with TRBJ1-1; the D is unclear. CDR3 length equals 15 residues. Germline V gives CDR1 MNHEY, CDR2 SMNVEV (reference sequence). Trimming removed 3 bases at V and 3 bases at J, with 14 bases between. CDR3 sequence: CASSFSLTGDTEAFF. CDR3 DNA sequence: TGTGCCAGCAGTTTCTCCCTGACCGGGGACACTGAAGCTTTCTTT.

This clone appeared a few times. The genes are TRBV6-5 and TRBJ1-2; TRBD1 matches at 7 bases. V lost 5 bases and J lost 8; bases outside the gene matches: 11. CDR1 is MNHEY and CDR2 is SVGAGI in the germline V gene. CDR3 length: 14 amino acids. The chain's CDR3 is CASSPDRAVNGYTF. The CDR3, as DNA: TGTGCCAGCAGTCCCGACAGGGCAGTGAACGGCTACACCTTC.

This chain uses TRBV29-1 with TRBJ2-3; 8 bases are a match to TRBD2. The CDR3 sequence is 13 residues long. CDR1 is SQVTM and CDR2 is ANQGSEA in the germline V gene. V gave up 3 bases and J gave up 3 bases; unmatched junction bases: 2. CDR3: CSVESSGTDTQYF. The CDR3 DNA sequence: TGCAGCGTTGAGTCTAGCGGGACAGATACGCAGTATTTT.

The chain links TRBV19 to TRBJ2-3, with TRBD1 matching over 8 bases. V shed 8 bases and J 0 bases; nucleotides not matched to a gene: 10. The CDR3 covers 16 residues. CDR1 is LNHDA and CDR2 is SQIVND in the germline V gene (reference sequence). The CDR3 here is CASDTNRGYSTDTQYF. The DNA of the CDR3 is TGTGCCAGTGATACTAACAGGGGGTATAGCACAGATACGCAGTATTTT. The full variable domain, its missing parts supplied by reference TRBV19 and TRBJ2-3, is DGGITQSPKYLFRKEGQNVTLSCEQNLNHDAMYWYRQDPGQGLRLIYYSQIVNDFQKGDIAEGYSVSREKKESFPLTVTSAQKNPTAFYLCASDTNRGYSTDTQYFGPGTRLTVL.

The genes are TRBV5-4 and TRBJ2-5; TRBD2 matches 8 bases. This CDR3 is 11 amino acids long. V lost 4 bases and J lost 9; bases outside the gene matches: 2. Per germline, CDR1 SGHNT and CDR2 YYREEE (reference sequence). The CDR3 DNA is TGTGCCAGCAGCCGGGGGGGGTCCCAGTACTTC. Its protein product is CASSRGGSQYF.

This chain joins TRBV5-5 and TRBJ1-1; D might be TRBD1 (6 bases). Germline CDR1 SGHKS, CDR2 YYEKEE (reference sequence). V lost 4 bases and J lost 0, with 16 bases in between. CDR3 length: 16 amino acids. The CDR3 DNA follows: TGTGCCAGCAGCGGGACATCTTATCCCATGAACACTGAAGCTTTCTTT. Translated: CASSGTSYPMNTEAFF. Full variable domain (outside the CDR3, taken from reference TRBV5-5 and TRBJ1-1): DAGVTQSPTHLIKTRGQQVTLRCSPISGHKSVSWYQQVLGQGPQFIFQYYEKEERGRGNFPDRFSARQFPNYSSELNVNALLLGDSALYLCASSGTSYPMNTEAFFGQGTRLTVV.

The rearrangement links TRBV9 to TRBJ2-5, with 8 bases aligning to TRBD1. Germline loops: CDR1 SGDLS, CDR2 YYNGEE. V lost 0 bases and J lost 5; bases outside the gene matches: 12. CDR3 length: 17 amino acids. The CDR3 protein is CASSVGAGGGAGETQYF. The CDR3 nucleotides read TGTGCCAGCAGCGTAGGGGCAGGGGGCGGTGCGGGGGAGACCCAGTACTTC.

This sequence joins TRBV19 and TRBJ1-2; 12 nucleotides agree with TRBD1. The germline CDR1 and CDR2 sequences are LNHDA and SQIVND (reference sequence). The CDR3 has 14 amino acids. V dropped 8 bases and J dropped 4; count of bases not matched to a gene: 5. In DNA form, the CDR3 reads TGTGCCAGTGTGGGGACAGGGGGCGGCTATGGCTACACCTTC. Its translation is CASVGTGGGYGYTF.

This clone has a handful of counts. This chain uses TRBV7-3 with TRBJ2-1; 9 nucleotides agree with TRBD2. Germline V lookup: CDR1 SGHTA, CDR2 FQGTGA. The CDR3 has 15 residues. Trimming cost V 5 bases and J 8 bases; bases outside gene matches: 10. The CDR3 DNA reads as TGTGCCAGCAGCCCGTTGGGTAGCGGGAGTTATGAGCAGTTCTTC. It specifies CASSPLGSGSYEQFF.

The V and J genes are TRBV11-1 and TRBJ2-2; D is unclear. Germline CDR1 and CDR2: SGHAT and FQDESV (reference sequence). V was shortened by 1 base and J by 6 bases, with 9 bases between the two germline ends. There are 14 residues in the CDR3. The CDR3 loop reads CASSLGMGPGELFF. The CDR3 DNA reads TGTGCCAGCAGCTTAGGAATGGGCCCCGGGGAGCTGTTTTTT.

This sequence joins TRBV7-6 and TRBJ1-2; 7 bases agree with TRBD1. The trim removed 5 bases at V and 0 bases at J, leaving 9 bases unmatched. There are 16 residues in the CDR3. CDR1 and CDR2 from the germline V gene are SGHVS and FNYEAQ. The CDR3 spells CASSPVVGGANYGYTF. The CDR3 nucleotides read TGTGCCAGCAGCCCAGTTGTAGGGGGCGCTAACTATGGCTACACCTTC.

This clone was found a few times. The chain links TRBV5-1 to TRBJ2-3; D call uncertain. V was trimmed by 7 bases and J by 2 bases, leaving 5 bases between them. This CDR3 has 11 residues. Germline loops: CDR1 SGHRS, CDR2 YFSETQ. CDR3 DNA: TGCGCCAGCGCTAACACAGATACGCAGTATTTT. Translating it yields CASANTDTQYF.

This clone was seen a handful of times. V gene TRBV5-1 combines with J gene TRBJ2-7; 7 bases map to TRBD1. Germline V gene lookup returns CDR1 SGHRS and CDR2 YFSETQ. V lost 0 bases to trimming and J lost 5 bases; unmatched junction nucleotides: 5. The CDR3 covers 14 residues. CDR3 residues: CASSLGSTGNEQYV. In nucleotides, the CDR3 is TGCGCCAGCAGCTTGGGGTCGACAGGGAACGAGCAGTACGTC.

This clone was counted a few times. The J gene is TRBJ1-1, the V gene TRBV5-1; 8 nucleotides line up with TRBD1. The V gene end was trimmed by 2 bases and the J gene end by 6 bases; junction bases not matched to a gene: 9. The CDR3 is made up of 15 amino acids. Looked up from germline, CDR1 is SGHRS and CDR2 is YFSETQ. This CDR3 reads CASSFQGASYPEAFF. CDR3 nucleotides: TGCGCCAGCAGCTTCCAGGGGGCGAGCTACCCTGAAGCTTTCTTT.

This rearrangement joins TRBV9 to TRBJ2-1, with 10 positions matching TRBD1. Unmatched junction bases numbered 8, after V lost 5 bases and J lost 6 bases. This CDR3 region has 15 residues. The germline V gene encodes CDR1 SGDLS and CDR2 YYNGEE. CDR3 loop: CASSFSGTGVNEQFF. For the CDR3, the DNA is TGTGCCAGCAGTTTTTCCGGGACAGGGGTCAATGAGCAGTTCTTC. Complete variable domain (other parts from reference TRBV9 and TRBJ2-1): DSGVTQTPKHLITATGQRVTLRCSPRSGDLSVYWYQQSLDQGLQFLIQYYNGEERAKGNILERFSAQQFPDLHSELNLSSLELGDSALYFCASSFSGTGVNEQFFGPGTRLTVL.

In this sample, this clone turned up a few times. V gene TRBV9 combines with J gene TRBJ2-7; 8 positions agree with TRBD1. Trimming at V came to 4 bases and at J to 2 bases, leaving 11 bases not matched to a gene. Germline CDR1 SGDLS, CDR2 YYNGEE. The CDR3 runs to 16 residues. CDR3 residues: CASSPTGDLTTYEQYF. The DNA of the CDR3 is TGTGCCAGCAGCCCGACAGGGGATCTCACTACCTACGAGCAGTACTTC.

CDR3 coding DNA: TGTGCCAGCAGTCCCTCGGGTCGGGATGGCTACACCTTC. Residues: CASSPSGRDGYTF. The chain links TRBV7-3 to TRBJ1-2, with unresolved D. The CDR3 has 13 amino acids. Germline values: CDR1 SGHTA, CDR2 FQGTGA. The germline V and J ends were trimmed by 6 bases and 6 bases, with 14 bases remaining between them. Using reference TRBV7-3 and TRBJ1-2 for the parts outside the CDR3, the full variable domain is GAGVSQTPSNKVTEKGKYVELRCDPISGHTALYWYRQSLGQGPEFLIYFQGTGAADDSGLPNDRFFAVRPEGSVSTLKIQRTERGDSAVYLCASSPSGRDGYTFGSGTRLTVV.

CDR3 in DNA: TGTGCCAGCAGTTTCGCTGGCGGGTGGGGCACAGATACGCAGTATTTT. Amino acids: CASSFAGGWGTDTQYF. The V gene is TRBV27, the J gene TRBJ2-3, with D possibly matching TRBD2 (5 bases). The germline V gene encodes CDR1 MNHEY and CDR2 SMNVEV (reference sequence). Deletions cut 3 bases from V and 1 base from J, with 14 bases between. CDR3 size: 16 residues.

The genes are TRBV7-3 and TRBJ2-1, with a possible D match to TRBD2 (6 bases). CDR1 and CDR2 from the germline V gene are SGHTA and FQGTGA. The CDR3 runs to 13 residues. V was clipped by 3 bases and J by 7 bases, with 10 bases between them. This CDR3 is CASSLGLQNEQFF. Written as DNA, the CDR3 is TGTGCCAGCAGCTTGGGACTGCAAAATGAGCAGTTCTTC. The full variable domain, rest sourced from reference TRBV7-3 and TRBJ2-1, is GAGVSQTPSNKVTEKGKYVELRCDPISGHTALYWYRQSLGQGPEFLIYFQGTGAADDSGLPNDRFFAVRPEGSVSTLKIQRTERGDSAVYLCASSLGLQNEQFFGPGTRLTVL.